This record concerns one T cell receptor beta chain sequence. This CDR3 is 16 amino acids long. In germline, CDR1 is MDHEN, CDR2 SYDVKM. The V and J ends lost 3 bases and 4 bases respectively, with 18 bases between them. This sample is part of a study of CD8 T cells in Susac syndrome. The study sequenced TCR beta in blood CD8+ and CD4+ T cells. When the RNA was reverse transcribed, random hexamers were used with an input of roughly 0.5 to 1 ug. A multiplex approach, immunoSEQ multiplex PCR, amplified TCR beta CDR3 across 54 Vbeta and 13 Jbeta. TCRdb reanalysed the immunoSEQ multiplex PCR reads using MiXCR and keeps one entry per CDR3 protein. The sample has hundreds of thousands of distinct CDR3 sequences, about 85% seen once.

This rearrangement joins TRBV28 to TRBJ1-2; possible D gene TRBD1, 6 bases. The sample taken for sequencing was CD8+ T cells from PBMCs. The sequence derives from a human donor with multiple sclerosis. The CDR3 spells CASSFRSGGNPYGYTF. The CDR3 bases are TGTGCCAGCAGTTTTAGGTCGGGGGGCAATCCCTATGGCTACACCTTC.